What follows describes a single TCR beta chain. The data derive from a study of blood T cell repertoires in COVID-19. About the study: T cells, B-cell-depleted T cells, or PBMCs provided the cDNA or gDNA that served as material.

Seattle cases were enrolled at active infection and followed longitudinally. As processed by the authors: Reference gene primer amplification gave nucleated cell count estimates. Only in-frame clones appear in the TCRdb table, and some are missing; sequencing was by immunoSEQ multiplex PCR. Clone size and V and J calls were adopted from that table, with D and trimming inferred from the DNA. In the table there are around 160,000 clones, 80% to 90% of which are singletons. The ends lost 3 bases at V and 1 base at J; junction bases unmatched: 4. The CDR3 covers 15 residues. CDR1 is SGDLS, CDR2 YYNGEE, per germline.

The V and J genes are TRBV9 and TRBJ2-1, with 7 bases lining up with TRBD2. Sequenced input: peripheral blood. The source is a man aged 18 to 30 with COVID-19, enrolled during active disease. The CDR3 protein is CASSESGASYNEQFF. The DNA for the CDR3 is TGTGCCAGCAGCGAGAGCGGGGCGTCCTACAATGAGCAGTTCTTC.